One and the same sample provided the 8 T cell receptor beta chains below, sequenced in a study of T-cell reconstitution after alpha-beta-depleted transplantation in children. The TCRbeta library was prepared with unique molecular identifiers. TCRdb itself ran the PCR reads through MiXCR, one entry per CDR3 protein. This sample has 200,000 to 250,000 distinct CDR3 sequences, with around 9.2% found just once. Source: PBMCs, mostly from graft donor cells, taken 360 days after TCRalphabeta/CD19-depleted stem cell transplant. The receptors shown here come from a male patient aged 2-9 years who had a stem cell transplant for acute myeloid leukemia, so the T cells may come from the graft donor.

This clonotype occurred a few times. V is TRBV4-1 and J is TRBJ1-3; maybe TRBD1 (5 bases). This CDR3 has 16 residues. In germline, CDR1 is MGHRA, CDR2 YSYEKL. Trimming cost V 2 bases and J 4 bases, with 15 bases left between them. Here the CDR3 reads CASSQLGPRIGNTIYF. Here the CDR3 DNA reads TGCGCCAGCAGCCAATTGGGACCGAGGATCGGAAACACCATATATTTT.

In this sample, this clonotype turned up many times. CDR3 loop: CSVDSPQGGELFF. The CDR3 nucleotides are TGCAGCGTTGACAGCCCTCAGGGCGGGGAGCTGTTTTTT. The rearrangement uses TRBV29-1 and TRBJ2-2, with D perhaps TRBD1 (5 bases). The V end lost 3 bases, the J end lost 7 bases, and 12 bases lay between the germline ends. The germline V gene has CDR1 SQVTM and CDR2 ANQGSEA. This CDR3 is 13 amino acids long.

This sequence joins TRBV8-2 and TRBJ2-1. TRBV8-2 is a pseudogene. The CDR3 is 13 amino acids. CDR3 residues: CGSSSEWDNEQFF. CDR3 nucleotide sequence: TGTGGCAGCAGCTCTGAGTGGGACAATGAGCAGTTCTTC.

In its sample, this clonotype was seen a few times. This rearrangement joins TRBV5-1 to TRBJ2-3, with D perhaps TRBD1 (5 bases). The germline V gene has CDR1 SGHRS and CDR2 YFSETQ. Trimming cost V 6 bases and J 1 base, with 9 bases left between them. The CDR3 consists of 13 residues. CDR3 amino acids: CASTQGGTDTQYF. CDR3 coding DNA: TGCGCCAGCACCCAAGGGGGCACAGATACGCAGTATTTT.

This clonotype was observed a few times. J is TRBJ2-1 and V is TRBV3-1; possibly TRBD1 for D (5 bases). From germline, CDR1 is LGHDT and CDR2 YNNKEL (reference sequence). Trimming removed 0 bases at V and 6 bases at J, with 9 bases between. CDR3 length: 14 residues. CDR3 amino acids: CASSQDRTPNEQFF. CDR3 bases: TGTGCCAGCAGCCAAGATAGGACACCCAATGAGCAGTTCTTC.

This clonotype was detected ten times or more. CDR3 nucleotides: TGTGCCACCAGCAGAGCGGGGAGAATGCCAGATACGCAGTATTTT. This encodes CATSRAGRMPDTQYF. The chain joins TRBV15 to TRBJ2-3; weak D call: TRBD2 (5 bases). Germline CDR1 LNHNV, CDR2 YYDKDF (reference sequence). The V gene lost 1 base and the J gene lost 4 bases, with 12 bases spanning the gap. The CDR3 length is 15 residues.

At least ten counts were recorded for this clonotype. The V and J genes are TRBV12-3 or TRBV12-4 and TRBJ2-5; D unclear. The CDR3 is 13 residues long. Trimming removed 4 bases at V and 3 bases at J, with 9 bases between. CDR3 DNA sequence: TGTGCCAGCAGTTGGGCAGAGGAAGAGACCCAGTACTTC. It codes for CASSWAEEETQYF.

This clonotype was seen a handful of times. This rearrangement joins TRBV6-1 to TRBJ1-2, with D possibly matching TRBD1 (5 bases). V was clipped by 5 bases and J by 2 bases, with 12 bases between them. From germline, CDR1 is MNHNS and CDR2 SASEGT. The CDR3 length is 14 residues. CDR3 coding DNA: TGTGCCAGCAGTAAAGACAGTAGAAACTATGGCTACACCTTC. Amino acid sequence: CASSKDSRNYGYTF.